This entry lists 3 T cell receptor beta chains sequenced from one sample in a study of T cell responses to AZD1222 COVID-19 vaccine. The assay was immunoSEQ multiplex PCR, and TCRdb's table has in-frame clones only and misses some. The sample has about 94,000 clones; around 85% are singletons. Material: peripheral blood, obtained 28 days after the second AZD1222 dose. The receptors were gathered from an adult who received the AZD1222 COVID-19 vaccine.

V is TRBV19 and J is TRBJ1-1; D is unclear. V was shortened by 7 bases and J by 0 bases, with 12 bases between the two germline ends. The CDR3 consists of 14 residues. CDR1 and CDR2 (germline): LNHDA, SQIVND (reference sequence). The CDR3 DNA reads as TGTGCCAGTAAACCCCCTACTGTGAACACTGAAGCTTTCTTT. This sequence encodes CASKPPTVNTEAFF.

This chain links TRBV9 with TRBJ2-3; 8 nucleotides align to TRBD1. Per germline, CDR1 SGDLS and CDR2 YYNGEE. After removal of 4 bases from V and 0 bases from J, the junction contained 4 bases not matched to a gene. The length of the CDR3 is 15 residues. CDR3 bases: TGTGCCAGCAGCCACCGGGACAGGAGCACAGATACGCAGTATTTT. This encodes CASSHRDRSTDTQYF.

The genes are TRBV5-1 and TRBJ1-2, with D perhaps TRBD1 (6 bases). V lost 1 base and J lost 8, with 15 bases in between. The CDR3 has 14 residues. CDR1 and CDR2 (germline): SGHRS, YFSETQ. The CDR3 region is CASSLRTGASGYTF. In DNA, the CDR3 is TGCGCCAGCAGCTTGCGTACGGGGGCGAGCGGCTACACCTTC.